The table lists the clone carrying this T cell receptor (beta chain) with many counts. The data originate from a study of prognosis after radiotherapy for stage I lung cancer. Two time points each involved a draw of around 6 milliliters of peripheral blood. Germline V gives CDR1 SGDLS, CDR2 YYNGEE. This CDR3 contains 16 residues. With 2 bases removed from V and 3 bases from J, the gap between germline ends came to 18 bases. Starting from genomic DNA, TCR beta CDR3 was amplified through two-round multiplex PCR. It was primers specific to each TRBV and TRBJ gene that first-round PCR used. TCRdb reprocessed the multiplex PCR reads via MiXCR and lists one record per CDR3 protein. The profile covers about 30,000 distinct CDR3 sequences, with approximately 51% appearing a single time and 16% taken by the ten largest.

The sample consisted of PBMCs, taken before or after stereotactic body radiation therapy (not recorded which). The chain carries TRBV9 and TRBJ2-7; D unresolved. This TCR was sampled from a donor over 45 with non-small cell lung cancer. CDR3 nucleotide sequence: TGTGCCAGCAGCGTGGGCCTCCCCCCCTCAAGCTACGAGCAGTACTTC. Translating it yields CASSVGLPPSSYEQYF.